Each of the 9 T cell receptor beta chains below was sequenced from the same sample in a study of blood T cell repertoires in COVID-19. Clones were read by immunoSEQ multiplex PCR, and TCRdb kept only the in-frame ones, dropping some. The repertoire holds about 330,000 clones, about 82% seen once, with roughly 7.8% in the top ten. The specimen sequenced was peripheral blood. The origin of the receptors is a human donor in a cohort sampled during active COVID-19.

This sequence joins TRBV10-3 and TRBJ2-7; TRBD2 matches 8 bases. Germline CDR1 ENHRY, CDR2 SYGVKD. The CDR3 is made up of 14 amino acids. V lost 2 bases to trimming and J lost 7 bases; unmatched junction nucleotides: 7. This CDR3 reads CAISEETRGGEQYF. The CDR3 DNA sequence: TGTGCCATCAGTGAGGAGACACGGGGGGGTGAGCAGTACTTC.

This sequence joins TRBV5-1 and TRBJ2-1; 7 bases are a match to TRBD1. V was clipped by 1 base and J by 2 bases; unmatched bases: 6. Germline V gene data show CDR1 as SGHRS and CDR2 as YFSETQ. CDR3 length: 16 residues. The CDR3 is CASSLIRDRAYNEQFF. For the CDR3, the DNA is TGCGCCAGCAGCTTGATCCGGGACAGAGCCTACAATGAGCAGTTCTTC.

The chain employs TRBV15 and TRBJ1-4; the match to TRBD1 covers 9 bases. J gave up 7 bases and V 2 bases, and 8 bases lay outside the gene matches. The CDR3 consists of 16 residues. Germline lookup yields CDR1 LNHNV and CDR2 YYDKDF (reference sequence). This CDR3 is CATSRSKQGAGEKLFF. Here the CDR3 DNA reads TGTGCCACCAGCAGATCCAAACAGGGGGCAGGTGAAAAACTGTTTTTT.

V and J are TRBV14 and TRBJ2-2, with D maybe TRBD2 (6 bases). Germline V gene sequence: CDR1 SGHDN, CDR2 FVKESK. V was trimmed by 3 bases and J by 5 bases, leaving 28 bases between them. CDR3 length equals 20 residues. The DNA for the CDR3 is TGTGCCAGCAGCCATATCCATCGTCTCGCGGGGTATGTTTTGACCGGGGAGCTGTTTTTT. It codes for CASSHIHRLAGYVLTGELFF.

The chain uses TRBV3-1 (or the pseudogene TRBV3-2) and TRBJ1-5, with 7 positions matching TRBD1. This CDR3 has 12 residues. V dropped 5 bases and J dropped 11; count of bases not matched to a gene: 6. Germline V CDR1 and CDR2: LGHDT, YNNKEL (reference sequence). DNA for the CDR3: TGTGCCAGCAGCGACAGGGAGGAGGCCCAGCATTTT. This codes for CASSDREEAQHF.

The chain has TRBV2 and TRBJ1-1; perhaps TRBD1 as D (5 bases). This CDR3 spans 12 amino acids. CDR1 SNHLY and CDR2 FYNNEI come from the germline V gene. V was cut by 6 bases and J by 4 bases, with 9 bases left in between. As DNA, the CDR3 is TGTGCCAGCAGACAGGAGCTCACTGAAGCTTTCTTT. Translating gives CASRQELTEAFF.

V is TRBV7-2 and J is TRBJ1-4, with TRBD1 matching 9 bases. This CDR3 has 15 amino acids. V lost 5 bases, J lost 13 bases, and 14 bases stayed unmatched. The germline V gene has CDR1 SGHTA and CDR2 FQGNSA. CDR3 residues: CASSPAGTGRFGLFF. Written as DNA, the CDR3 is TGTGCCAGCAGCCCAGCCGGGACAGGGCGCTTTGGACTGTTTTTT.

The chain is built from TRBV9 and TRBJ2-3, with D possibly matching TRBD2 (6 bases). The CDR3 loop spans 13 amino acids. V was pared by 7 bases and J by 1 base, with 10 bases between. CDR1 SGDLS and CDR2 YYNGEE come from the germline V gene. The CDR3 protein is CASLARGTDTQYF. In nucleotides, the CDR3 is TGTGCCAGCCTAGCGAGGGGCACAGATACGCAGTATTTT.

The gene calls are TRBV19 and TRBJ1-2, with 7 bases matching TRBD1. This CDR3 is 14 amino acids long. Germline V lookup: CDR1 LNHDA, CDR2 SQIVND (reference sequence). V lost 3 bases and J lost 2; bases outside the gene matches: 3. CDR3 DNA sequence: TGTGCCAGTAGTATTGGGACAGTAAACTATGGCTACACCTTC. It yields the protein CASSIGTVNYGYTF.